This TCR beta chain was captured by sequencing in a study of cytomegalovirus exposure and HLA in healthy donors. Study-level points and caveats: Common viral pathogens seemed to be connected with several of the most significant clusters, according to a later analysis. Association of some 18,000 TCR beta sequences with HLA alleles was found at 0.05 false discovery rate in a later analysis.

The study ran its PCR with 60 Vbeta and 13 Jbeta primers. Clones were sequenced by immunoSEQ multiplex PCR, and TCRdb holds only the in-frame ones, with some missing. The table lists about 150,000 clones, approximately 65% of them singletons. To note about this clone: Its antigen is still unknown.

V was pared by 0 bases and J by 4 bases, with 15 bases of the junction left unmatched. This CDR3 contains 20 residues. The germline V gene encodes CDR1 SGHTA and CDR2 FQGNSA. The sequencing sample was made of PBMCs. J is TRBJ2-3 and V is TRBV7-2, with TRBD2 matching 11 bases. This clonotype originated in a woman aged 55 to 70 in good health and CMV-seronegative. CDR3 in DNA: TGTGCCAGCAGCTTAGCCGGCCCGATCACTAGCGGGGGATATGCAGATACGCAGTATTTT. It specifies CASSLAGPITSGGYADTQYF.